The next 9 T cell receptor beta chains were all read from a single sample in a study of T cell responses to AZD1222 COVID-19 vaccine. The table came from immunoSEQ multiplex PCR; TCRdb's copy has only in-frame clones and leaves some out. Here the sample spans 130,000 to 150,000 clones, around 90% being singletons. Sequenced material: peripheral blood, taken on day 0 of AZD1222 vaccination. The receptor source for this set is an adult in good health.

This rearrangement joins TRBV5-6 to TRBJ1-2; a possible D gene is TRBD1 (5 bases). V gave up 4 bases and J gave up 5 bases, with 12 bases separating them. Looked up from germline, CDR1 is SGHDT and CDR2 is YYEEEE. There are 13 residues in the CDR3. DNA for the CDR3: TGTGCCAGCAGCACCAGACAGTCTTATGGCTACACCTTC. This codes for CASSTRQSYGYTF.

The chain combines TRBV27 with TRBJ1-1; a possible D gene is TRBD1 (6 bases). In germline, CDR1 is MNHEY, CDR2 SMNVEV (reference sequence). Trimming cost V 3 bases and J 1 base, with 9 bases left between them. This CDR3 is 14 amino acids long. CDR3 nucleotides: TGTGCCAGCAGTTTCCACAGGGCGAACACTGAAGCTTTCTTT. It yields the protein CASSFHRANTEAFF.

The chain is built from TRBV19 and TRBJ1-1, with TRBD1 identical over 9 bases. Germline values: CDR1 LNHDA, CDR2 SQIVND (reference sequence). The V segment lost 4 bases and the J segment 4 bases; nucleotides outside the gene matches: 7. CDR3 length: 15 residues. CDR3 sequence: CASSRGQGRGTEAFF. In nucleotides, the CDR3 is TGTGCCAGTAGTAGGGGACAGGGACGAGGCACTGAAGCTTTCTTT. Full variable domain (rest looked up from reference TRBV19 and TRBJ1-1): DGGITQSPKYLFRKEGQNVTLSCEQNLNHDAMYWYRQDPGQGLRLIYYSQIVNDFQKGDIAEGYSVSREKKESFPLTVTSAQKNPTAFYLCASSRGQGRGTEAFFGQGTRLTVV.

This clone was counted between two and nine times. The chain has TRBV30 and TRBJ1-4; perhaps TRBD1 as D (5 bases). The germline V and J ends were trimmed by 0 bases and 0 bases, with 11 bases remaining between them. Germline lookup yields CDR1 GTSNPN and CDR2 SVGIG (reference sequence). The CDR3 consists of 16 residues. CDR3 nucleotides: TGTGCCTGGAGTGTAGTGGACACACCAACTAATGAAAAACTGTTTTTT. It encodes CAWSVVDTPTNEKLFF.

V gene TRBV28 combines with J gene TRBJ2-1; TRBD1 agrees at 10 bases. Unmatched junction bases numbered 10, after V lost 7 bases and J lost 1 base. The CDR3 loop spans 17 amino acids. Germline-derived CDR1 and CDR2 are MDHEN and SYDVKM. DNA of the CDR3: TGTGCCAGCACCATAGGACAGGGGGGGCTATCCTACAATGAGCAGTTCTTC. It yields the protein CASTIGQGGLSYNEQFF.

The V gene is TRBV18, the J gene TRBJ1-4; 10 nucleotides align to TRBD1. V dropped 5 bases and J dropped 5; count of bases not matched to a gene: 14. CDR1 KGHSH and CDR2 LQKENI come from the germline V gene. The CDR3 totals 18 residues. The CDR3 loop is CASSSGPTGGSSNEKLFF. CDR3 bases: TGTGCCAGCTCATCAGGGCCGACAGGGGGCTCGTCGAATGAAAAACTGTTTTTT. The entire variable domain, with the rest obtained from reference TRBV18 and TRBJ1-4, is as follows: NAGVMQNPRHLVRRRGQEARLRCSPMKGHSHVYWYRQLPEEGLKFMVYLQKENIIDESGMPKERFSAEFPKEGPSILRIQQVVRGDSAAYFCASSSGPTGGSSNEKLFFGSGTQLSVL.

The chain uses TRBV6-2 or TRBV6-3 and TRBJ1-5, with D unclear. Germline CDR1 MNHEY, CDR2 SVGEGT. CDR3 length equals 16 residues. The V gene lost 3 bases and the J gene lost 1 base, with 13 bases spanning the gap. DNA of the CDR3: TGTGCCAGCAGTTATGTCCCCGGGAGGAGCAATCAGCCCCAGCATTTT. This translates into CASSYVPGRSNQPQHF.

The rearrangement joins TRBV30 to TRBJ1-6; D unclear. Germline V lookup: CDR1 GTSNPN, CDR2 SVGIG (reference sequence). Trimming cost V 2 bases and J 9 bases, with 20 bases left between them. The CDR3 is 16 amino acids. The CDR3 region has the DNA TGTGCCTGGAGTTGGGGTCAGGCTCAGCCAAGTTCACCCCTCCACTTT. Protein: CAWSWGQAQPSSPLHF.

The chain has TRBV25-1 and TRBJ1-2; 7 bases are a match to TRBD1. The germline V gene has CDR1 MGHDK and CDR2 SYGVNS. Trimming removed 3 bases from V and 1 base from J; junction bases left unmatched: 5. This CDR3 comprises 15 residues. The CDR3, as DNA: TGTGCCAGCAGTGACGGGACAGTCATTAACTATGGCTACACCTTC. Translation gives CASSDGTVINYGYTF.